This T cell receptor beta chain was sequenced during a study of blood T cell repertoires in COVID-19 (dated by TCRdb to 2019 to 2021). For the study in its entirety: Samples covering the acute and convalescent phases of COVID-19 were provided by collaborators in the United States, Italy and Spain. The material from the prospective study consisted of cDNA or gDNA derived from T cells, B-cell-depleted T cells, or PBMCs. The dataset comprised deeply sampled blood TCRbeta repertoires from subjects exposed to, actively infected with, or recovered from COVID-19. The repertoires were released in a freely available public database intended as a resource for research on the immune response to SARS-CoV-2. The samples were drawn from the first 160 participants of the ongoing ImmuneRACE study and from 950 to 1,500 subjects provided by 6 global collaborators. Sample metadata almost always included a de-identified subject ID, COVID-19 status, age in years and sex. Where HLA class I and class II types were available, the types were taken from metadata supplied by the sample provider, not from assay-based typing.

Relative to germline, V is missing 6 bases and J is missing 2 bases, with 9 bases of the junction outside any gene match. CDR1 MGHRA and CDR2 YSYEKL were looked up in the germline V gene. The CDR3, from cysteine to phenylalanine, totals 17 residues. The sequence is cut down to CDR3 DNA, 51 bases in frame from base 1. At one collaborating source in Seattle, patients were enrolled during active infection and were followed longitudinally through the course of disease. Whole blood was collected in K2EDTA tubes by collaborating institutions according to the institutions' own protocols. For TCRbeta analysis, collaborators shipped samples as frozen whole blood, isolated PBMCs, or DNA extracted from either of those sample types. Here is what the overall study found, with its caveats: The amount of clinical and demographic metadata varied by source and participant and was provided uncurated.

TCRbeta CDR3 regions were amplified from genomic DNA by means of the immunoSEQ Assay, a bias-controlled multiplex PCR. The source study handled its data this way. The number of nucleated cells in each sample was estimated by amplification of reference gene primers within the assay. To quantify the absolute abundance of each unique TCRbeta CDR3 rearrangement, sequence reads were collapsed and filtered. Productive Simpson clonality was computed per sample as the square root of Simpson's diversity index over productive rearrangements. TCRdb stores this immuneACCESS table with in-frame sequences only. Part of the clones is absent; in the studies checked, under half of the shortfall reflects unresolved V genes, and no reason is known for the rest. The V and J calls and clone size are taken from that table; D and trimming were inferred from the DNA. The sample table holds about 270,000 clones, of which 86% were seen once. The ten biggest clones cover 10% to 15% of the sample.

The count of this clone is one. It has no known antigen specificity. No base quality values were provided; no much bigger clone lies one nucleotide off. The clonotype originates from a woman in her 30s with COVID-19, enrolled during active disease. Recombination connected TRBV4-1 to TRBJ2-5, with 13 junctional bases fitting TRBD2. Sample: peripheral blood. Here is the DNA: TGCGCCAGCAGTCCGACTAGCGGGGGGAGGCAACAAGAGACCCAGTACTTC. Translated, this gives CASSPTSGGRQQETQYF.